Only one count was recorded for the clone carrying this T cell receptor beta chain. Its target is unknown. The data were obtained in a study of post-analysis software for immune sequencing data. Study details: Disease courses included relapsing-remitting, secondary progressive and progressive-relapsing multiple sclerosis.

Unique molecular identifiers were present in the TCR beta cDNA libraries. Starting from approximately 1 to 10 million T cells, the study yielded 460,000 or so cDNA molecules. TCRdb called the PCR reads again in MiXCR, with one record for every CDR3 protein. The data hold hundreds of thousands of distinct CDR3 sequences, with 25% to 30% observed a single time. The length of the CDR3 is 14 residues. Germline-derived CDR1 and CDR2 are SEHNR and FQNEAQ (reference sequence). Trimming at V came to 5 bases and at J to 5 bases, leaving 2 bases not matched to a gene. Findings of the study overall: Among multiple sclerosis patients, normalized Chao1 diversity was significantly below that of controls. F-measure co-clustering was strong for batch-matched samples. In patients, about 5 TRBV segments were more frequent than in controls, with TRBV5-6, TRBV5-1 and TRBV20-1 among them.

The sample taken for sequencing was blood. The chain carries TRBV7-9 and TRBJ2-1; 11 bases are shared with TRBD1. The TCR originated in a girl under 18 with multiple sclerosis. DNA for the CDR3: TGTGCCAGCAGCGGACAGGGGGCCGACAATGAGCAGTTCTTC. Protein sequence: CASSGQGADNEQFF.